This entry describes one TCR beta chain. These data belong to a study of Ad26.COV2.S vaccination and SARS-CoV-2 variants. Across the study: Once, or twice with 56 days between doses, Ad26.COV2.S was given intramuscularly.

Clones were read by immunoSEQ multiplex PCR, and TCRdb kept only the in-frame ones, dropping some. In the table there are hundreds of thousands of clones, 86% of which are singletons. Regarding treatment: around 19 received Ad26.COV2.S at low or high dose, single or two shots; several received placebo; per-sample allocation not given. Collection of samples fell on day 63 after the first vaccine or placebo injection. This material consisted of peripheral blood, taken in a trial of Ad26.COV2.S vaccine versus placebo. This receptor was obtained from a person between 18 and 59 years old who received the Ad26.COV2.S COVID-19 vaccine or a placebo.

The CDR3 loop is CASSLLEHSTDTQYF. The CDR3 DNA follows: TGCGCCAGCAGCCTACTTGAACATAGCACAGATACGCAGTATTTT. The chain carries TRBV4-1 and TRBJ2-3; D is unclear. This CDR3 has 15 residues. Trimming left V 4 bases short and J 0 bases short, with 11 bases between. Germline V gene data show CDR1 as MGHRA and CDR2 as YSYEKL.